This entry features one T cell receptor beta chain sequence. This record belongs to a study of PD-1 blockade in classical Hodgkin lymphoma. The table came from immunoSEQ multiplex PCR; TCRdb's copy has only in-frame clones and leaves some out. The sample has under 40,000 clones; roughly nine tenths are singletons. Time point noted: newly diagnosed, previously untreated cHL patient sample. The CD4+ T cells used were purified from thawed PBMCs through magnetic negative selection. The specimen was CD4+ T cells from blood. The TCR originated in a human donor with classical Hodgkin lymphoma.

The CDR3 DNA reads as TGTGCCAGCTCGTACACTAGCGGGAGCTTGGATGAGCAGTTCTTC. It encodes CASSYTSGSLDEQFF. J is TRBJ2-1 and V is TRBV18, with 11 bases fitting TRBD2. The length of the CDR3 is 15 residues. V shed 6 bases, J shed 8 bases, and the junction held 9 bases outside the gene matches. CDR1 is KGHSH, CDR2 LQKENI, per germline. Using reference TRBV18 and TRBJ2-1 for the parts outside the CDR3, the full variable domain is NAGVMQNPRHLVRRRGQEARLRCSPMKGHSHVYWYRQLPEEGLKFMVYLQKENIIDESGMPKERFSAEFPKEGPSILRIQQVVRGDSAAYFCASSYTSGSLDEQFFGPGTRLTVL.